This T cell receptor (beta chain) originates from a study of shared clonotypes between healthy human individuals. Study as a whole: Each donor had three CD4 naive, three CD4 memory, two CD8 naive and one CD8 memory plate.

The V and J ends lost 1 base and 8 bases respectively, with 8 bases between them. This CDR3 is 12 amino acids long. The germline gives CDR1 SGHVS, CDR2 FQNEAQ. It was into CD45RA+ naive and CD45RA-negative memory subsets that the CD4+ cells were split. The assay was run at deep level. Per the original methods: Filtering differed for immunoSEQ, which gave only junction sequences without quality scores. TCRdb's copy holds only in-frame clones and misses some; the assay was immunoSEQ multiplex PCR. The V and J calls and clone size come from that table; D and trimming were worked out from the DNA. The data contain fewer than 3 million clones, 92% of them seen just once; the ten biggest clones take up around 0.35%.

The source of this sequence is a man younger than 30 in good health. Some clones in this sample may be carry-over from other donors' samples. The chain links TRBV7-8 to TRBJ1-1; maybe TRBD1 (5 bases). Sequencing input: naive CD4+ T cells from PBMCs. Subset reported: CD45RA+ positively selected. The CDR3 reads CASSLGKGEAFF. The CDR3 nucleotides read TGTGCCAGCAGCTTAGGCAAGGGGGAAGCTTTCTTT.